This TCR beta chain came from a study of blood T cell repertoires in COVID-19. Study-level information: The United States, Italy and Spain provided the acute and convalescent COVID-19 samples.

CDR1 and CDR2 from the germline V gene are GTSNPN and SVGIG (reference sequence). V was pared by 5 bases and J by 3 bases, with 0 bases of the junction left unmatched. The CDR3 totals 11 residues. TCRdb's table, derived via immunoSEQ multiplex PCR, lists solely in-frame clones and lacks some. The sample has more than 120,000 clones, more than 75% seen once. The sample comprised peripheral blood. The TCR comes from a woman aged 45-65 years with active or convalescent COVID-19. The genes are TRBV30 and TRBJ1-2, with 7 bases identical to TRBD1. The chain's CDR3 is CAWGQDYGYTF. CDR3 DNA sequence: TGTGCCTGGGGACAGGACTATGGCTACACCTTC.